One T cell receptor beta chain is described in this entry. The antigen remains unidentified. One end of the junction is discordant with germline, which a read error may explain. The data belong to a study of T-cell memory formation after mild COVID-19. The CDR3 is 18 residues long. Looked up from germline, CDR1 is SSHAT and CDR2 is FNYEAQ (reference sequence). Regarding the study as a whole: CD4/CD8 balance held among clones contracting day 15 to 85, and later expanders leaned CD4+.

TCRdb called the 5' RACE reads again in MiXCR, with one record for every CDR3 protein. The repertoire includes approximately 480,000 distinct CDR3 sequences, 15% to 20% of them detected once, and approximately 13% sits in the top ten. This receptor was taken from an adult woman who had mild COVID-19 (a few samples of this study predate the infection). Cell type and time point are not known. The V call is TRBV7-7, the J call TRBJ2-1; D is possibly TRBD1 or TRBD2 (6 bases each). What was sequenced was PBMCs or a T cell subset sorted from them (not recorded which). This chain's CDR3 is CASSPGAGIEFPYNEQFF. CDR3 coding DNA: TGTGCTAGCAGCCCAGGGGCGGGGATTGAGTTCCCCTACAATGAGCAGTTCTTC.